Sequencing of this TCR beta chain was carried out in a study of spatial heterogeneity in lung cancer. Study background: PBMC collected at follow-up were sequenced when available, a median of about two years after resection. Detection of beta-chain sequences consistently exceeded that of alpha-chain sequences. For the average unique TCR and UMI combination, more than 8.5 occurrences appeared in raw reads. Study results and limitations: Blood contained ubiquitous expanded tumor TCRs more at resection than at follow-up.

This clonotype showed up just a few times. Its target is unknown. TCRdb used MiXCR to reprocess the 5' RACE reads, holding one entry per CDR3 protein. The sample consists of more than 95,000 distinct CDR3 sequences, 12% of them appearing once. V was pared by 1 base and J by 3 bases, with 10 bases between. CDR3 length equals 15 residues. CDR1 KGHSH and CDR2 LQKENI come from the germline V gene. Time point given: blood at routine non-recurrence follow-up after resection. TCRs were sequenced from unsorted whole RNA of tumor, nontumor lung or PBMC. This TCR was recovered from a male donor with early-stage non-small cell lung cancer. This chain uses TRBV18 with TRBJ1-3; D uncertain. The sample here was PBMCs, taken at follow-up. This chain's CDR3 is CASSPLDSNGNTIYF. CDR3 nucleotide sequence: TGTGCCAGCTCACCACTGGACTCGAATGGAAACACCATATATTTT.